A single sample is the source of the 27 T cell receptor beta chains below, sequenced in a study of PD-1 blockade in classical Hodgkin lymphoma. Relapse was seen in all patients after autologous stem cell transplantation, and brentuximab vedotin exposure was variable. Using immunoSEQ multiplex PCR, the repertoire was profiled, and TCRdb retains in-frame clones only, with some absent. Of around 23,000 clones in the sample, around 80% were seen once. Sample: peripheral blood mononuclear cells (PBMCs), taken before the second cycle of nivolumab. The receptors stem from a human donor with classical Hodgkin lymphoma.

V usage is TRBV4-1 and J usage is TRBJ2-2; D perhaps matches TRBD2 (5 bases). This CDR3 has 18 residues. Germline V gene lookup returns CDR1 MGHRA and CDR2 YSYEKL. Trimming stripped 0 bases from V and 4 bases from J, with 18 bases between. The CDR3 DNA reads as TGCGCCAGCAGCCAAGATCCCTCTGGAGGAAGGGCCACCGGGGAGCTGTTTTTT. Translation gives CASSQDPSGGRATGELFF.

CDR3 DNA sequence: TGTGCCAGCAGCGGAACTAGCGGGAGTATCGATGAGCAGTTCTTC. Amino acids: CASSGTSGSIDEQFF. The rearrangement uses TRBV6-1 and TRBJ2-1; 11 bases are shared with TRBD2. Germline loops: CDR1 MNHNS, CDR2 SASEGT. The CDR3 is 15 residues long. V gave up 6 bases and J gave up 8 bases; unmatched junction bases: 9.

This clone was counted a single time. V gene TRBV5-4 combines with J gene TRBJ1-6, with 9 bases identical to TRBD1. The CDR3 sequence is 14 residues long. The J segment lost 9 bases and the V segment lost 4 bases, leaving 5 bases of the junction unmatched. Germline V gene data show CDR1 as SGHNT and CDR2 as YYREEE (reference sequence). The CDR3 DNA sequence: TGTGCCAGCAGCCTGGGACAGGGCGGTTCACCCCTCCACTTT. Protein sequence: CASSLGQGGSPLHF. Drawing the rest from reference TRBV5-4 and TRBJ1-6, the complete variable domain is ETGVTQSPTHLIKTRGQQVTLRCSSQSGHNTVSWYQQALGQGPQFIFQYYREEENGRGNFPPRFSGLQFPNYSSELNVNALELDDSALYLCASSLGQGGSPLHFGNGTRLTVT.

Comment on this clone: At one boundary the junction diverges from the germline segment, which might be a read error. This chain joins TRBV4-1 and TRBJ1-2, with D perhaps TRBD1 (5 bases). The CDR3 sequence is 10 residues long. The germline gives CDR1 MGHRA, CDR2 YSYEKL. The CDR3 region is CASSGHFFAF. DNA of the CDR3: TGCGCCAGCAGCGGACACTTTTTTGCCTTC.

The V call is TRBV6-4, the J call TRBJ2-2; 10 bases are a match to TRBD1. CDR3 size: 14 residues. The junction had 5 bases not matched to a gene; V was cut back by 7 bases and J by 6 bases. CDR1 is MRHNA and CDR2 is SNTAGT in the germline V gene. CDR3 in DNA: TGTGCCAGCAAATCGGGACAGGGGTCCGGGGAGCTGTTTTTT. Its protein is CASKSGQGSGELFF.

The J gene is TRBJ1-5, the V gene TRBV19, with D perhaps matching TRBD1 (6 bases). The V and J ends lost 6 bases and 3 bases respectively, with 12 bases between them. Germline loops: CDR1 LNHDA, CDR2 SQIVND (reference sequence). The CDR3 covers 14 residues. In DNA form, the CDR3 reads TGTGCCAGTAGCAAGGACAGACTCAATCAGCCCCAGCATTTT. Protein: CASSKDRLNQPQHF.

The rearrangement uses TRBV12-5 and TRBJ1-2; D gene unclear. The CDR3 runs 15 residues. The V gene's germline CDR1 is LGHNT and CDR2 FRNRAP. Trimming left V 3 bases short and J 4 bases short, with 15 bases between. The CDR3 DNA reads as TGTGCTAGTGGTTTTGGCTTCGGGCAGGTCTATGGCTACACCTTC. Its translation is CASGFGFGQVYGYTF.

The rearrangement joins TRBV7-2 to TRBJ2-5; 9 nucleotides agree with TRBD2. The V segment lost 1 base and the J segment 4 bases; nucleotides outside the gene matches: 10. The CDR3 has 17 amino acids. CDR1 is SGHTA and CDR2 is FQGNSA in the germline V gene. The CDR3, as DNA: TGTGCCAGCAGCTTAGTCGTGATAGCGGGAGTACGAGAGACCCAGTACTTC. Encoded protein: CASSLVVIAGVRETQYF.

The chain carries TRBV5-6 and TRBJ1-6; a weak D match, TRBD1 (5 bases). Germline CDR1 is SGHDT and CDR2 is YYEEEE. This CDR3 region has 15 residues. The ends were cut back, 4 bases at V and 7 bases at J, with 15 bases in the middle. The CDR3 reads CASSRDLNANSPLHF. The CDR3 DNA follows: TGTGCCAGCAGCAGGGACCTGAACGCCAATTCACCCCTCCACTTT. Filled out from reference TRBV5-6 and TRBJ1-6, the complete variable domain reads DAGVTQSPTHLIKTRGQQVTLRCSPKSGHDTVSWYQQALGQGPQFIFQYYEEEERQRGNFPDRFSGHQFPNYSSELNVNALLLGDSALYLCASSRDLNANSPLHFGNGTRLTVT.

CDR3: CASSRTGREAEAFF. The CDR3 nucleotides read TGTGCCAGTAGTAGGACAGGGCGAGAGGCTGAAGCTTTCTTT. The chain combines TRBV19 with TRBJ1-1; 8 positions match TRBD1. Germline V CDR1 and CDR2: LNHDA, SQIVND (reference sequence). V gave up 4 bases and J gave up 6 bases; unmatched junction bases: 7. The length of the CDR3 is 14 residues. Complete variable domain (other parts from reference TRBV19 and TRBJ1-1): DGGITQSPKYLFRKEGQNVTLSCEQNLNHDAMYWYRQDPGQGLRLIYYSQIVNDFQKGDIAEGYSVSREKKESFPLTVTSAQKNPTAFYLCASSRTGREAEAFFGQGTRLTVV.

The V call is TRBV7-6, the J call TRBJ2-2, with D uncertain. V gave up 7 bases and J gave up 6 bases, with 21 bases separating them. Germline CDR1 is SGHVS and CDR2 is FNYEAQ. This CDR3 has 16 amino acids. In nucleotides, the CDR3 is TGTGCCAGCACCCCCCAACCCAAGGATCGGGCCGGGGAGCTGTTTTTT. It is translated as CASTPQPKDRAGELFF. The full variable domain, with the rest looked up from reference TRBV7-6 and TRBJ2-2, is GAGVSQSPRYKVTKRGQDVALRCDPISGHVSLYWYRQALGQGPEFLTYFNYEAQQDKSGLPNDRFSAERPEGSISTLTIQRTEQRDSAMYRCASTPQPKDRAGELFFGEGSRLTVL.

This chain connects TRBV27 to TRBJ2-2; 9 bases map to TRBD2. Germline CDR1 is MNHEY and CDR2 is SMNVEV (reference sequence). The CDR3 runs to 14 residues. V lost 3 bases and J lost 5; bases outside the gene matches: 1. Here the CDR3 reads CASSFLAGTGELFF. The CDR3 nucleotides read TGTGCCAGCAGTTTCCTAGCGGGGACCGGGGAGCTGTTTTTT.

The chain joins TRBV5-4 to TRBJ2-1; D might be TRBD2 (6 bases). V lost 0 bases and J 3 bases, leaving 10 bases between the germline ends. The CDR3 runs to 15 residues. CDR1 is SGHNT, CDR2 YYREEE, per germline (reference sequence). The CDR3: CASSLGGANYNEQFF. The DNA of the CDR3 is TGTGCCAGCAGCTTGGGCGGGGCAAACTACAATGAGCAGTTCTTC.

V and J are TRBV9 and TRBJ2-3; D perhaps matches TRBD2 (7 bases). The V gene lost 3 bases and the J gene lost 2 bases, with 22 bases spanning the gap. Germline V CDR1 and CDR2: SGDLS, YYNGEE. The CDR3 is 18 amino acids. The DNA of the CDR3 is TGTGCCAGCAGCGCACTAAGGTCGGGGAGGGGGACCACAGATACGCAGTATTTT. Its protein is CASSALRSGRGTTDTQYF.

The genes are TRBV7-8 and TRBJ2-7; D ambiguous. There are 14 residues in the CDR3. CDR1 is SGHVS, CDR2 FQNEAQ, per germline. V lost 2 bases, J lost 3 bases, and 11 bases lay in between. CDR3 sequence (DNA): TGTGCCAGCAGCTTATTTCCACTGGGCTACGAGCAGTACTTC. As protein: CASSLFPLGYEQYF.

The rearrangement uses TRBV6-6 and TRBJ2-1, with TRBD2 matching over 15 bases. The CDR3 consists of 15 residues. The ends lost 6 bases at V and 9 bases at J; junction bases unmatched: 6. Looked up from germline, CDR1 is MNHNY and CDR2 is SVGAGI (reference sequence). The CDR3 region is CASSGLAGGPGEQFF. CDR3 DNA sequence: TGTGCCAGCAGCGGACTAGCGGGAGGGCCTGGTGAGCAGTTCTTC.

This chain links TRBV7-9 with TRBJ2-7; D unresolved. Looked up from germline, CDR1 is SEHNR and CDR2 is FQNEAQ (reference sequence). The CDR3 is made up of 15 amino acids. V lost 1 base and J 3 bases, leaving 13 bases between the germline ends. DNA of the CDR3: TGTGCCAGCAGCTTAGTAGCCCAGCCCCTCTACGAGCAGTACTTC. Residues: CASSLVAQPLYEQYF.

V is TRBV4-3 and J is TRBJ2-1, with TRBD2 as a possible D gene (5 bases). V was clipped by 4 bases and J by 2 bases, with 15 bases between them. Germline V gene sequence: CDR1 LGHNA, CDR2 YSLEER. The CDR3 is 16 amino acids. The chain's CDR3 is CASSRARSGTYNEQFF. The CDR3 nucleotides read TGCGCCAGCAGCCGTGCCAGATCGGGAACCTACAATGAGCAGTTCTTC.

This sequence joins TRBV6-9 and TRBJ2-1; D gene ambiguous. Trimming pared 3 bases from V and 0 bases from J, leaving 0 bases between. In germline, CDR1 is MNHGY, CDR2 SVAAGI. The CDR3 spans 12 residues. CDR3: CASSYSYNEQFF. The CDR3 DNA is TGTGCCAGCAGTTACTCCTACAATGAGCAGTTCTTC.

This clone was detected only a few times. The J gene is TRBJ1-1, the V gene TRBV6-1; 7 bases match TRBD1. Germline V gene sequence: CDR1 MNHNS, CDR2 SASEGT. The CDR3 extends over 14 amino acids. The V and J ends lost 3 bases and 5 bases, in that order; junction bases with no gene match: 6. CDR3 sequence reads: CASSEPGGGTEAFF. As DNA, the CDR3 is TGTGCCAGCAGTGAGCCAGGGGGGGGGACTGAAGCTTTCTTT.

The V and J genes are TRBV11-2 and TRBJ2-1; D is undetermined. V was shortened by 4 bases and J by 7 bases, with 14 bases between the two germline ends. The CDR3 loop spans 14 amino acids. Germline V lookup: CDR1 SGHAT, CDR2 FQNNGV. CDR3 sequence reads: CASSSSWVGNEQFF. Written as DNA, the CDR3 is TGTGCCAGCAGCTCGTCCTGGGTCGGTAATGAGCAGTTCTTC.

The CDR3 loop reads CASSQSGPRGGSSYEQYF. The CDR3 DNA reads TGCGCCAGCAGTCAATCGGGCCCCAGAGGGGGGAGCTCCTACGAGCAGTACTTC. This chain uses TRBV23-1 with TRBJ2-7; D may be TRBD1 or TRBD2 (6 bases each). TRBV23-1 is flagged as an ORF with uncertain function. V gave up 0 bases and J gave up 0 bases, with 18 bases separating them. The CDR3 loop spans 18 amino acids.

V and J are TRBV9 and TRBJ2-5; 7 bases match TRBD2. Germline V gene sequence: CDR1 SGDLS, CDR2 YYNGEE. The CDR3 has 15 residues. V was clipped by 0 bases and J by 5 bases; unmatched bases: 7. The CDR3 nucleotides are TGTGCCAGCAGCGTAGCGGCGGGAGCTCGTGAGACCCAGTACTTC. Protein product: CASSVAAGARETQYF.

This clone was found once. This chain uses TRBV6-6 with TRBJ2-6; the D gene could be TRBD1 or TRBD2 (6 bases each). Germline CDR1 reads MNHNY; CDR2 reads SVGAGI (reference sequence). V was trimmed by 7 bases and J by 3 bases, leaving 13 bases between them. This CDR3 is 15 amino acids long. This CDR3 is CASTTGANGANVLTF. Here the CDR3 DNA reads TGTGCCAGCACCACGGGGGCTAATGGGGCCAACGTCCTGACTTTC.

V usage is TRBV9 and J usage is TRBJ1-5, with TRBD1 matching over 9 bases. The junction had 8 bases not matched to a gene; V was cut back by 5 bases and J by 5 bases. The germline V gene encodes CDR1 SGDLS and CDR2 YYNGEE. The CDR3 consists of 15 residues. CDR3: CASSESWDRDQPQHF. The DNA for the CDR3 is TGTGCCAGCAGTGAATCTTGGGACAGGGATCAGCCCCAGCATTTT.

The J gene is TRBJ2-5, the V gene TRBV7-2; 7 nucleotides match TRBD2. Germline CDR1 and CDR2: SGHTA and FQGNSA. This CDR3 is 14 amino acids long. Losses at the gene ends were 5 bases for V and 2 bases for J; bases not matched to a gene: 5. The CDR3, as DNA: TGTGCCAGCAGCAACCTAGCGGCACAAGAGACCCAGTACTTC. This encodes CASSNLAAQETQYF.

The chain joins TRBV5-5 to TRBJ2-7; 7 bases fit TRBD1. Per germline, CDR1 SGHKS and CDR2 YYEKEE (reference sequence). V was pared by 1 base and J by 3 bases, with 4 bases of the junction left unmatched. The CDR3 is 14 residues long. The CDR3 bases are TGTGCCAGCAGCTTGACAGGGGCGGGCTACGAGCAGTACGTC. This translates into CASSLTGAGYEQYV.